This T cell receptor beta chain was obtained from a study of technical replicates of blood from a handful of donors. Only in-frame clones appear in the TCRdb table, and some are missing; sequencing was by immunoSEQ multiplex PCR. The profile shows 100,000 or so clones, nearly 97% of them singletons. Trimming took off 4 bases at V and 0 bases at J, with 28 bases between the two ends. The CDR3 contains 21 residues. Germline V gene sequence: CDR1 SGHRS, CDR2 YFSETQ. This sequence joins TRBV5-1 and TRBJ2-2; D is perhaps TRBD2 (6 bases). The TCR sequence derives from a human donor in good health. The specimen sequenced was T cells isolated from PBMCs. CDR3 amino acids: CASSKLSHVGGILPNTGELFF. CDR3 sequence (DNA): TGCGCCAGCAGCAAACTATCGCACGTGGGAGGAATACTGCCGAACACCGGGGAGCTGTTTTTT.